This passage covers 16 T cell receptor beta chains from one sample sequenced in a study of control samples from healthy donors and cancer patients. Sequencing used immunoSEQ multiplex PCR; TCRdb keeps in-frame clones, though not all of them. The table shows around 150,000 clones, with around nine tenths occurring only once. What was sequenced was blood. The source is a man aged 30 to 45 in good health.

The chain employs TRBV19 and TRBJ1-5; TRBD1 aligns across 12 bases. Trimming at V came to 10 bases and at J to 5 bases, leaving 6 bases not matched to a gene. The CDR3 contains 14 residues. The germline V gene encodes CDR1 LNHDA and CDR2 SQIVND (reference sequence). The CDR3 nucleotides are TGTGCCACTACCGGGACAGGGGGCCATCAGCCCCAGCATTTT. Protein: CATTGTGGHQPQHF.

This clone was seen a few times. The CDR3 DNA is TGTGCCAGTAGTATCGGGACGCCGAGCTCTGGGGCCAACGTCCTGACTTTC. It is translated as CASSIGTPSSGANVLTF. J is TRBJ2-6 and V is TRBV19, with D perhaps given as TRBD1 or TRBD2 (5 bases each). V lost 3 bases to trimming and J lost 0 bases, with 12 bases between them. The CDR3 is made up of 17 amino acids. CDR1 is LNHDA and CDR2 is SQIVND in the germline V gene (reference sequence).

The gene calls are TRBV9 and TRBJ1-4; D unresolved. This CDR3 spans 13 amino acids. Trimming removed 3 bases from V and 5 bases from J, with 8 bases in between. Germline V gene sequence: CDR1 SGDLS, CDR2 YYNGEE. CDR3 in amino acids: CASSETNNEKLFF. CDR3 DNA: TGTGCCAGCAGCGAGACTAACAATGAAAAACTGTTTTTT.

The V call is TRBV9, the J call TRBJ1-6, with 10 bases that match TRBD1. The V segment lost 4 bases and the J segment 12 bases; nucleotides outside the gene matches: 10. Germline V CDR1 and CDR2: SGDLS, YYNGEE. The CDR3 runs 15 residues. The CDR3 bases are TGTGCCAGCAGCCCGCCCGGGACAGGGGTTTTACCCCTCCACTTT. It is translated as CASSPPGTGVLPLHF.

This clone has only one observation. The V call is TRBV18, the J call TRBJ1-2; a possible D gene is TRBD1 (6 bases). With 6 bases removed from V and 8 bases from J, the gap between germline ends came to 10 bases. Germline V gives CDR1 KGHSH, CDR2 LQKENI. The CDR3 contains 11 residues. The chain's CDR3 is CASSPGEGYTF. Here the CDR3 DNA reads TGTGCCAGCTCCCCAGGGGAGGGCTACACCTTC.

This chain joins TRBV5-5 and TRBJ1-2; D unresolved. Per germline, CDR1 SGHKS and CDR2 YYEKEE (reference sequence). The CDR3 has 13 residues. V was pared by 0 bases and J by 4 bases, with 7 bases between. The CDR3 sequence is CASSLGQSYGYTF. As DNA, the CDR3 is TGTGCCAGCAGCTTGGGTCAGTCCTATGGCTACACCTTC.

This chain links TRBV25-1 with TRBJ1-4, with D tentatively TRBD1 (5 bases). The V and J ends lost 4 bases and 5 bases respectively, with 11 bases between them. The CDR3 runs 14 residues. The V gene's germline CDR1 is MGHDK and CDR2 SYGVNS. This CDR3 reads CASSGRGGNEKLFF. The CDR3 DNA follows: TGTGCCAGCAGTGGCCGCGGGGGGAATGAAAAACTGTTTTTT.

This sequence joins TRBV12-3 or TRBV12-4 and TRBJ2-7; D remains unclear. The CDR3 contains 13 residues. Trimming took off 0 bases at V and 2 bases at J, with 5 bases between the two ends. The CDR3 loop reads CASSLAPTYEQYF. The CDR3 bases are TGTGCCAGCAGTTTAGCGCCCACCTACGAGCAGTACTTC.

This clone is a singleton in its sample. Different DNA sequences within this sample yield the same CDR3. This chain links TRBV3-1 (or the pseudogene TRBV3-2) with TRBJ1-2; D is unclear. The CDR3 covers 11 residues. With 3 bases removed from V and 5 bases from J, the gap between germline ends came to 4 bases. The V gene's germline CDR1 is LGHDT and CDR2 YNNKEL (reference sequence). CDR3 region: CASSQGYGYTF. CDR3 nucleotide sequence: TGTGCCAGCAGCCAGGGTTATGGCTACACCTTC.

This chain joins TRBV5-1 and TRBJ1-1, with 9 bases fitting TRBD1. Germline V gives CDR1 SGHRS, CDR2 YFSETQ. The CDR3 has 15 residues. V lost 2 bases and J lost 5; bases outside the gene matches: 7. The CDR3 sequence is CASSLEQGAGTEAFF. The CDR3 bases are TGCGCCAGCAGCTTAGAACAGGGGGCGGGTACTGAAGCTTTCTTT.

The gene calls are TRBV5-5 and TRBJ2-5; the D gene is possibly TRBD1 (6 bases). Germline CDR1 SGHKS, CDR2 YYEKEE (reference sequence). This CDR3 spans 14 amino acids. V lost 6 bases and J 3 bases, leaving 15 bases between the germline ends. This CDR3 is CASTDRNSKETQYF. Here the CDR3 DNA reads TGTGCCAGCACCGACAGGAACAGCAAAGAGACCCAGTACTTC.

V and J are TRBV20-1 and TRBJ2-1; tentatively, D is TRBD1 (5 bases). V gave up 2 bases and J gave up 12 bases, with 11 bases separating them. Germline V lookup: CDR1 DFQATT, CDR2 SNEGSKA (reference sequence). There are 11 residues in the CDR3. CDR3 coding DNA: TGCAGTGCTAGATTAAATCAGGGGCAGTTCTTC. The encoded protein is CSARLNQGQFF.

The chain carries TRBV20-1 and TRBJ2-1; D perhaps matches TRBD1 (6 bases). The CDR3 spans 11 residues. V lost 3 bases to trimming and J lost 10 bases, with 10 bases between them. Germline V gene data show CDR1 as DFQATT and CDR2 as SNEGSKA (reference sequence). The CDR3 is CSASGQTEQFF. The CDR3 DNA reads TGCAGTGCTAGTGGACAGACGGAGCAGTTCTTC.

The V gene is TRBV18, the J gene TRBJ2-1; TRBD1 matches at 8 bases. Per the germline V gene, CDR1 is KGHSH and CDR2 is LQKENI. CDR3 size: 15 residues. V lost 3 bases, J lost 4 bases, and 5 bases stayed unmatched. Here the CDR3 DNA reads TGTGCCAGCTCACCCGCTAGACAGGGGTACAATGAGCAGTTCTTC. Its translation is CASSPARQGYNEQFF.

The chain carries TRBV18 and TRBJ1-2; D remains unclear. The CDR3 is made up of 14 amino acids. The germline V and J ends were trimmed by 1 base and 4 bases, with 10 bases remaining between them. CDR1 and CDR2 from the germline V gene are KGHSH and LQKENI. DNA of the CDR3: TGTGCCAGCTCACCACAGGGCACGGGCTATGGCTACACCTTC. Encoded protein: CASSPQGTGYGYTF.

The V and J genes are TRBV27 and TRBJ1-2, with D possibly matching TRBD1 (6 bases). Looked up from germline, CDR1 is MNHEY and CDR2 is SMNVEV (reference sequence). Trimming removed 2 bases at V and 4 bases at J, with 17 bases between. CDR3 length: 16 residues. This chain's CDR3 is CASSLIRQGSAYGYTF. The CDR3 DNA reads TGTGCCAGCAGTTTAATACGTCAGGGGAGCGCCTATGGCTACACCTTC.